Sequencing of this T cell receptor (beta chain) was carried out in a study of T cell responses to AZD1222 COVID-19 vaccine. Profiling relied on immunoSEQ multiplex PCR, and the TCRdb table lists in-frame clones only, not all of them. The sample lists 160,000 or so clones, 85% to 90% occurring once. This CDR3 comprises 16 residues. The germline V gene encodes CDR1 KGHSH and CDR2 LQKENI. V was cut by 0 bases and J by 2 bases, with 11 bases left in between. This clonotype was sampled from an adult in good health. This chain connects TRBV18 to TRBJ1-5, with D tentatively TRBD1 (6 bases). Here the sequenced sample was peripheral blood, taken on day 0 of AZD1222 vaccination. For the CDR3, the DNA is TGTGCCAGCTCACCACCGCAGGGGCGCGGCAATCAGCCCCAGCATTTT. This codes for CASSPPQGRGNQPQHF.